Shown below are 28 T cell receptor beta chains from a single sample sequenced in a study of CD8 T cells in ankylosing spondylitis. From the 5' RACE reads, TCRdb called clonotypes with MiXCR, one entry per CDR3 protein. The sample has approximately 290,000 distinct CDR3 sequences; around 21% are singletons. Input material: blood, either unsorted or a sorted T cell fraction (not recorded which). These receptors all stem from a female donor with ankylosing spondylitis or in good health (not recorded which).

J is TRBJ2-1 and V is TRBV20-1, with D tentatively TRBD2 (5 bases). Germline assignment: CDR1 DFQATT and CDR2 SNEGSKA (reference sequence). V gave up 5 bases and J gave up 0 bases, with 14 bases separating them. The CDR3 runs to 15 residues. The CDR3 DNA sequence: TGCAGTGCTCTCTCCGGAGCGGTCTCCTACAATGAGCAGTTCTTC. This sequence encodes CSALSGAVSYNEQFF.

This clonotype occurred a few times. V and J are TRBV20-1 and TRBJ1-1; a possible D gene is TRBD1 (5 bases). Germline loops: CDR1 DFQATT, CDR2 SNEGSKA (reference sequence). This CDR3 is built from 13 residues. V was pared by 2 bases and J by 4 bases, with 11 bases between. The CDR3 reads CSARLLRGTEAFF. The CDR3 DNA reads as TGCAGTGCTAGACTCCTAAGGGGCACTGAAGCTTTCTTT.

This clonotype was detected a few times. The genes are TRBV15 and TRBJ2-5; tentatively, D is TRBD2 (5 bases). V lost 0 bases and J lost 4, with 12 bases in between. The CDR3 is made up of 15 amino acids. CDR1 and CDR2 (germline): LNHNV, YYDKDF (reference sequence). CDR3 in amino acids: CATSRDSGDGETQYF. CDR3 coding DNA: TGTGCCACCAGCAGAGATTCCGGGGATGGAGAGACCCAGTACTTC.

The rearrangement joins TRBV20-1 to TRBJ1-4; D unclear. The CDR3 contains 13 residues. The germline CDR1 and CDR2 sequences are DFQATT and SNEGSKA (reference sequence). The V and J ends lost 1 base and 4 bases respectively, with 7 bases between them. This CDR3 reads CSARAPGNEKLFF. In DNA, the CDR3 is TGCAGTGCTAGAGCGCCTGGTAATGAAAAACTGTTTTTT.

This clonotype turned up a few times. The chain uses TRBV12-3 or TRBV12-4 and TRBJ2-7; D is uncertain. This CDR3 has 13 residues. Trimming left V 5 bases short and J 0 bases short, with 8 bases between. The CDR3 reads CASSQQSSYEQYF. The CDR3 region has the DNA TGTGCCAGCAGTCAACAGAGCTCCTACGAGCAGTACTTC.

V gene TRBV29-1 combines with J gene TRBJ2-7; 8 positions agree with TRBD1. The CDR3 totals 13 residues. Trimming cost V 7 bases and J 1 base; bases outside gene matches: 6. CDR1 is SQVTM, CDR2 ANQGSEA, per germline. The CDR3 DNA reads TGCAGCGCCTCGGACAGGGCATCCTACGAGCAGTACTTC. Encoded protein: CSASDRASYEQYF.

This clonotype occurred once. This chain joins TRBV7-2 and TRBJ2-5; no clear D gene. Trimming removed 5 bases from V and 8 bases from J, with 18 bases in between. This CDR3 spans 14 amino acids. Germline V CDR1 and CDR2: SGHTA, FQGNSA. The CDR3 sequence is CASSPRGSRQTQYF. For the CDR3, the DNA is TGTGCCAGCAGCCCTAGAGGCTCACGCCAAACCCAGTACTTC.

This clonotype was seen more than once but under ten times. This rearrangement joins TRBV18 to TRBJ1-5, with unresolved D. This CDR3 is built from 13 residues. V was trimmed by 1 base and J by 4 bases, leaving 5 bases between them. The germline CDR1 and CDR2 sequences are KGHSH and LQKENI. The CDR3 spells CASSPLENQPQHF. CDR3 coding DNA: TGTGCCAGCTCACCACTGGAGAATCAGCCCCAGCATTTT.

The table lists this clonotype with a few counts. V is TRBV29-1 and J is TRBJ2-5; D call uncertain. The length of the CDR3 is 13 residues. Germline CDR1 and CDR2: SQVTM and ANQGSEA. With 6 bases removed from V and 1 base from J, the gap between germline ends came to 12 bases. As DNA, the CDR3 is TGCAGCGTCCGGCGGTCTACCCAAGAGACCCAGTACTTC. This gives the protein CSVRRSTQETQYF.

The chain combines TRBV11-2 with TRBJ1-5, with D hard to call. The CDR3 spans 13 residues. CDR1 is SGHAT and CDR2 is FQNNGV in the germline V gene. Trimming left V 2 bases short and J 7 bases short, with 9 bases between. In nucleotides, the CDR3 is TGTGCCAGCAGCTTAAGTGGTGGACAGCCCCAGCATTTT. Translating gives CASSLSGGQPQHF.

This clonotype came up a few times. The gene calls are TRBV6-6 and TRBJ2-1; D is uncertain. CDR3 length: 11 amino acids. Germline lookup yields CDR1 MNHNY and CDR2 SVGAGI (reference sequence). V lost 7 bases and J lost 5, with 6 bases in between. In DNA form, the CDR3 reads TGTGCCAGCACCCTTAACAATGAGCAGTTCTTC. It is translated as CASTLNNEQFF.

The chain joins TRBV5-1 to TRBJ2-1, with TRBD2 matching over 7 bases. This CDR3 is 14 amino acids long. From germline, CDR1 is SGHRS and CDR2 YFSETQ. J gave up 7 bases and V 4 bases, and 8 bases lay outside the gene matches. CDR3 sequence reads: CASSLTSRGNEQFF. CDR3 DNA sequence: TGCGCCAGCAGCCTGACTAGCAGAGGGAATGAGCAGTTCTTC.

The table lists this clonotype with many counts. The chain carries TRBV20-1 and TRBJ1-6; D unclear. Trimming left V 3 bases short and J 2 bases short, with 11 bases between. The CDR3 is 15 residues long. Per the germline V gene, CDR1 is DFQATT and CDR2 is SNEGSKA (reference sequence). The CDR3 DNA reads as TGCAGTGCTAGCAGGAGAACGGCCTATAATTCACCCCTCCACTTT. This encodes CSASRRTAYNSPLHF.

The chain combines TRBV7-9 with TRBJ2-7; weak D call: TRBD1 (5 bases). The CDR3 spans 15 residues. Germline CDR1 SEHNR, CDR2 FQNEAQ (reference sequence). V was pared by 5 bases and J by 2 bases, with 16 bases between. Written as DNA, the CDR3 is TGTGCCAGCAGCCAAGGTGGGGCCACGACCTACGAGCAGTACTTC. Translated, it gives CASSQGGATTYEQYF.

This clonotype was observed at least ten times. The CDR3, as DNA: TGTGCCAGCAGCGGGTGGTTAGGTCAGCCCCAGCATTTT. Amino acids: CASSGWLGQPQHF. V and J are TRBV12-3 or TRBV12-4 and TRBJ1-5; D is uncertain. This CDR3 contains 13 residues. V lost 6 bases to trimming and J lost 6 bases, with 12 bases between them.

This clonotype was counted once. The chain uses TRBV30 and TRBJ2-7; perhaps TRBD1 as D (6 bases). CDR1 is GTSNPN and CDR2 is SVGIG in the germline V gene (reference sequence). The CDR3 spans 13 residues. V gave up 4 bases and J gave up 3 bases, with 13 bases separating them. The CDR3 loop is CAWKGTPHYEQYF. Written as DNA, the CDR3 is TGTGCCTGGAAAGGGACACCTCACTACGAGCAGTACTTC.

A few counts support this clonotype. This chain uses TRBV7-9 with TRBJ2-1; D ambiguous. The CDR3 sequence is 10 residues long. Germline V gene lookup returns CDR1 SEHNR and CDR2 FQNEAQ (reference sequence). V gave up 4 bases and J gave up 10 bases, with 5 bases separating them. The DNA for the CDR3 is TGTGCCAGCAGCTATGGCGAGCAGTTCTTC. This gives the protein CASSYGEQFF.

The chain employs TRBV11-1 and TRBJ2-6; TRBD1 aligns across 9 bases. Trimming removed 3 bases from V and 4 bases from J; junction bases left unmatched: 10. From germline, CDR1 is SGHAT and CDR2 FQDESV (reference sequence). The CDR3 covers 18 residues. CDR3 sequence: CASSLTGTGLVGANVLTF. The CDR3 bases are TGTGCCAGCAGCTTGACCGGGACAGGGTTGGTGGGGGCCAACGTCCTGACTTTC.

This clonotype was observed a few times. V is TRBV20-1 and J is TRBJ2-5; TRBD2 agrees at 8 bases. Trimming at V came to 3 bases and at J to 0 bases, leaving 12 bases not matched to a gene. The germline CDR1 and CDR2 sequences are DFQATT and SNEGSKA (reference sequence). CDR3 size: 17 residues. The CDR3 DNA follows: TGCAGTGCTAGGTACCTCCGGGCGGGAGGTAACCAAGAGACCCAGTACTTC. Protein product: CSARYLRAGGNQETQYF.

The chain recombines TRBV20-1 with TRBJ1-4; D is undetermined. CDR1 and CDR2 from the germline V gene are DFQATT and SNEGSKA (reference sequence). The CDR3 is 13 amino acids. The germline V and J ends were trimmed by 1 base and 8 bases, with 11 bases remaining between them. CDR3 region: CSARVAGLEKLFF. DNA for the CDR3: TGCAGTGCTAGAGTAGCTGGGTTGGAAAAACTGTTTTTT.

This clonotype was counted a few times. The chain is built from TRBV11-2 and TRBJ2-5, with D tentatively TRBD2 (5 bases). The V end lost 1 base, the J end lost 5 bases, and 11 bases lay between the germline ends. The CDR3 is 14 residues long. Germline V gene sequence: CDR1 SGHAT, CDR2 FQNNGV. CDR3 sequence reads: CASSLARGRETQYF. The CDR3 coding sequence is TGTGCCAGCAGCTTAGCTCGGGGTAGGGAGACCCAGTACTTC.

This clonotype turned up a few times. The genes are TRBV3-1 and TRBJ2-3; D possibly corresponds to TRBD1 (5 bases). Germline CDR1 LGHDT, CDR2 YNNKEL (reference sequence). V lost 5 bases and J lost 5, with 8 bases in between. CDR3 length: 12 residues. This chain's CDR3 is CASSSTGDTQYF. The CDR3 region has the DNA TGTGCCAGCAGCTCAACAGGAGATACGCAGTATTTT.

This clonotype was counted between two and nine times. The CDR3 DNA is TGTGCCAGCCGGCCCCTCACCGGGGAGCTGTTTTTT. Its protein is CASRPLTGELFF. The V call is TRBV3-1, the J call TRBJ2-2; unclear D gene. Germline V gene data show CDR1 as LGHDT and CDR2 as YNNKEL (reference sequence). Between the trimmed V and J ends, which lost 8 bases and 4 bases, there was a span of 8 bases. The CDR3 has 12 amino acids.

This clonotype has a handful of counts. The chain uses TRBV10-3 and TRBJ2-3; 13 nucleotides agree with TRBD2. V lost 7 bases to trimming and J lost 2 bases; unmatched junction nucleotides: 6. Germline loops: CDR1 ENHRY, CDR2 SYGVKD. This CDR3 has 16 amino acids. CDR3 DNA: TGTGCCATCAAGGGGGGACTAGCGGGGCTCACAGATACGCAGTATTTT. Residues: CAIKGGLAGLTDTQYF.

J is TRBJ2-5 and V is TRBV7-2, with a weak D call TRBD2 (5 bases). Per the germline V gene, CDR1 is SGHTA and CDR2 is FQGNSA. This CDR3 has 14 amino acids. Deletions cut 2 bases from V and 1 base from J, with 8 bases between. CDR3: CASSLRGIQETQYF. The CDR3, as DNA: TGTGCCAGCAGCTTACGGGGAATCCAAGAGACCCAGTACTTC.

This clonotype was recorded a few times. This chain joins TRBV11-1 and TRBJ2-5; unclear D gene. The CDR3 loop spans 20 amino acids. Trimming cost V 1 base and J 8 bases, with 32 bases left between them. CDR1 is SGHAT and CDR2 is FQDESV in the germline V gene (reference sequence). In DNA form, the CDR3 reads TGTGCCAGCAGCTTAGTCCCCCAAGCAGGAGTGTTTGGTCAATCCTTAACCCAGTACTTC. Its translation is CASSLVPQAGVFGQSLTQYF.

This clonotype came up a few times. The genes are TRBV6-2 or TRBV6-3 and TRBJ2-3; 7 bases are a match to TRBD2. V was clipped by 8 bases and J by 2 bases; unmatched bases: 4. There are 13 residues in the CDR3. Germline CDR1 and CDR2: MNHEY and SVGEGT. The CDR3 DNA reads as TGTGCCAGCCTAGCGGACATCACAGATACGCAGTATTTT. This encodes CASLADITDTQYF.

This rearrangement joins TRBV6-2 or TRBV6-3 to TRBJ1-5; 10 bases fit TRBD1. Germline V gene sequence: CDR1 MNHEY, CDR2 SVGEGT. The V segment lost 6 bases and the J segment 2 bases; nucleotides outside the gene matches: 10. The CDR3 extends over 17 amino acids. The DNA of the CDR3 is TGTGCCAGCAGCCGGACAGGGGGGCGAATAGGCAATCAGCCCCAGCATTTT. Encoded protein: CASSRTGGRIGNQPQHF.